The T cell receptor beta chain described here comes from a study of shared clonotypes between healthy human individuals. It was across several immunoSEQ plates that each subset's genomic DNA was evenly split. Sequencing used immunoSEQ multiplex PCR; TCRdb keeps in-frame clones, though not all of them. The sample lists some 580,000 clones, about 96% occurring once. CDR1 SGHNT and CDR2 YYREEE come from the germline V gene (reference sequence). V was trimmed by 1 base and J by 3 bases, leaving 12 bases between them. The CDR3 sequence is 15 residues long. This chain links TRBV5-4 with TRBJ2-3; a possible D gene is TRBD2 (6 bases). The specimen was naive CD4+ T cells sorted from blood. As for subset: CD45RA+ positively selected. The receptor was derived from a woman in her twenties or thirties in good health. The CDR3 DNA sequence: TGTGCCAGCAGCTTGTCCCCACTAGCTACAGATACGCAGTATTTT. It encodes CASSLSPLATDTQYF.